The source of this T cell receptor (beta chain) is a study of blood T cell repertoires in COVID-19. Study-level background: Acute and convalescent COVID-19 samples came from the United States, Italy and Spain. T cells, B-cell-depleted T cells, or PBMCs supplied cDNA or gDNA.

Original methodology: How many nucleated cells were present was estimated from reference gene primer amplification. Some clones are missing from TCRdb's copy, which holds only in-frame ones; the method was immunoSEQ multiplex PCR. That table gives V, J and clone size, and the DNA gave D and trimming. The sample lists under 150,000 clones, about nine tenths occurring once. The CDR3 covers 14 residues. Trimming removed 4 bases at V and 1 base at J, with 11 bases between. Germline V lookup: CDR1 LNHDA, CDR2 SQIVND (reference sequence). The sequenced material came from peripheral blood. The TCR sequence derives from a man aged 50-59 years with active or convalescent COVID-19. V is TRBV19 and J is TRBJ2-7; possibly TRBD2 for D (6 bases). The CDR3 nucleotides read TGTGCCAGTAGTACCGCGGGGATATCCTACGAGCAGTACTTC. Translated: CASSTAGISYEQYF.